What follows is one T cell receptor beta chain and its context. Its antigen remains unknown. These data come from a study of CXCR3-negative and CXCR3-positive naive CD8 T cells. Libraries were UMI-labeled 5' RACE TRB cDNA. From its re-call of the 5' RACE reads, TCRdb lists each CDR3 protein once, without DNA. The sample table includes over 100,000 distinct CDR3 sequences. Broader study findings: Most assays used freshly isolated PBMCs, as cryopreservation partially reduced CXCR3. CXCR3-positive naive cells carried more hydrophobic TRB CDR3s than CXCR3-negative naive cells did.

Triplicates of 300,000 or so cells were sorted from each CD8+ T cell subset. The TCR sequence derives from a human donor in good health. Some clones in this sample may be carry-over from other donors' samples. Sequencing was done on a sample of naive CXCR3- CD8+ T cells from blood. The sample's subset: CD45RO-CCR7+CD27+CD95- naive CD8+ T cells lacking CXCR3 (TNR3-).

CDR3 region: CASRASGSRYF. The chain joins TRBV28 to TRBJ2-5. The germline CDR1 and CDR2 sequences are MDHEN and SYDVKM. This CDR3 is 11 amino acids long.